Each of the 10 T cell receptor beta chains below was sequenced from the same sample in a study of CD8 T cells in Susac syndrome. Random hexamers primed reverse transcription of about 0.45 to 1 ug RNA. TCRdb reprocessed the immunoSEQ multiplex PCR reads via MiXCR and lists one record per CDR3 protein. The sample has 110,000 to 150,000 distinct CDR3 sequences, approximately 96% seen once. The sequenced material came from CD4+ T cells from PBMCs. The receptors were sampled from a human donor with Susac syndrome.

The chain is built from TRBV4-1 and TRBJ2-4; no firm D call. The length of the CDR3 is 15 residues. The germline V gene encodes CDR1 MGHRA and CDR2 YSYEKL. The V end was cut by 6 bases, the J end by 1 base, with 13 bases between. CDR3 nucleotide sequence: TGCGCCAGCAGGTCCTGGACCGGGGCCAAAAACATTCAGTACTTC. Amino acid sequence: CASRSWTGAKNIQYF.

The chain uses TRBV29-1 and TRBJ2-3, with unresolved D. The germline V gene has CDR1 SQVTM and CDR2 ANQGSEA. V gave up 3 bases and J gave up 2 bases, with 9 bases separating them. The CDR3 runs 13 residues. CDR3: CSVDSSSTDTQYF. DNA of the CDR3: TGCAGCGTTGACTCCAGTTCCACAGATACGCAGTATTTT.

This chain joins TRBV7-9 and TRBJ2-7; TRBD2 is a possible D gene (5 bases). Germline assignment: CDR1 SEHNR and CDR2 FQNEAQ (reference sequence). V was clipped by 1 base and J by 0 bases, with 7 bases between them. The CDR3 length is 14 residues. CDR3: CASSLEGSSYEQYF. CDR3 nucleotide sequence: TGTGCCAGCAGCTTAGAAGGGAGCTCCTACGAGCAGTACTTC.

This sequence joins TRBV5-1 and TRBJ2-2, with TRBD2 matching over 9 bases. V shed 4 bases, J shed 7 bases, and the junction held 5 bases outside the gene matches. Germline CDR1 is SGHRS and CDR2 is YFSETQ. The CDR3 covers 14 residues. In nucleotides, the CDR3 is TGCGCCAGCAGCAAAGGACTAGCGAGCGGGGAGCTGTTTTTT. Its protein product is CASSKGLASGELFF.

This clonotype has more than one count but fewer than ten. V and J are TRBV3-1 and TRBJ2-7; the match to TRBD1 covers 11 bases. The CDR3 is 15 amino acids. The trim removed 6 bases at V and 1 base at J, leaving 5 bases unmatched. Germline CDR1 is LGHDT and CDR2 is YNNKEL (reference sequence). This CDR3 reads CASSPRDRGSYEQYF. DNA of the CDR3: TGTGCCAGCAGTCCCAGGGACAGGGGGTCCTACGAGCAGTACTTC.

The chain uses TRBV2 and TRBJ2-1; D might be TRBD2 (6 bases). The CDR3 sequence is 14 residues long. Looked up from germline, CDR1 is SNHLY and CDR2 is FYNNEI. V lost 10 bases and J 2 bases, leaving 15 bases between the germline ends. In nucleotides, the CDR3 is TGTGCCACCGCGGGGAGCGGGCCCTACAATGAGCAGTTCTTC. This sequence encodes CATAGSGPYNEQFF.

This chain connects TRBV20-1 to TRBJ2-3; D ambiguous. This CDR3 has 12 residues. Germline V CDR1 and CDR2: DFQATT, SNEGSKA (reference sequence). V was shortened by 2 bases and J by 1 base, with 4 bases between the two germline ends. CDR3: CSARPRTDTQYF. In DNA, the CDR3 is TGCAGTGCTAGACCACGCACAGATACGCAGTATTTT.

This clonotype has a single count. The genes are TRBV27 and TRBJ2-2; 8 bases match TRBD1. The V segment lost 3 bases and the J segment 6 bases; nucleotides outside the gene matches: 12. Per the germline V gene, CDR1 is MNHEY and CDR2 is SMNVEV (reference sequence). This CDR3 region has 17 residues. The CDR3: CASSFTPGTGDAGELFF. CDR3 sequence (DNA): TGTGCCAGCAGTTTCACTCCCGGGACAGGAGACGCCGGGGAGCTGTTTTTT.

The chain links TRBV2 to TRBJ2-1, with D unresolved. Germline CDR1 is SNHLY and CDR2 is FYNNEI. The ends were cut back, 4 bases at V and 5 bases at J, with 12 bases in the middle. This CDR3 has 14 amino acids. CDR3 loop: CASSVRAGNNEQFF. DNA for the CDR3: TGTGCCAGCAGTGTTCGGGCAGGTAACAATGAGCAGTTCTTC.

The chain combines TRBV7-3 with TRBJ2-3; D remains unclear. The CDR3 loop spans 14 amino acids. CDR1 and CDR2 from the germline V gene are SGHTA and FQGTGA. With 0 bases removed from V and 5 bases from J, the gap between germline ends came to 9 bases. In DNA, the CDR3 is TGTGCCAGCAGCTTAACTAAGCTCATAGATACGCAGTATTTT. This sequence encodes CASSLTKLIDTQYF.